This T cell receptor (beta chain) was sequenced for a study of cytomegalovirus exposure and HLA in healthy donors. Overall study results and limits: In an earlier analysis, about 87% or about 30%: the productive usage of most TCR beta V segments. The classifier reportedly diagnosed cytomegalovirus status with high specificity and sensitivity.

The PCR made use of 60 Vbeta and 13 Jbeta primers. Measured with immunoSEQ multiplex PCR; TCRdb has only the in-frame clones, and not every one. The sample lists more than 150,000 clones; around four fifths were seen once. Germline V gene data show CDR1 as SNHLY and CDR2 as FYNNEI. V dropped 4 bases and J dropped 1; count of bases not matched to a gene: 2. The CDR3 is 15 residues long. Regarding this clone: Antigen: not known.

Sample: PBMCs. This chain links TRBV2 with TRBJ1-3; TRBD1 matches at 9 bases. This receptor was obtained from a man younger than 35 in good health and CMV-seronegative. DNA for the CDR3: TGTGCCAGCAGTGCCGGACAGGGGTCTGGAAACACCATATATTTT. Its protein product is CASSAGQGSGNTIYF.